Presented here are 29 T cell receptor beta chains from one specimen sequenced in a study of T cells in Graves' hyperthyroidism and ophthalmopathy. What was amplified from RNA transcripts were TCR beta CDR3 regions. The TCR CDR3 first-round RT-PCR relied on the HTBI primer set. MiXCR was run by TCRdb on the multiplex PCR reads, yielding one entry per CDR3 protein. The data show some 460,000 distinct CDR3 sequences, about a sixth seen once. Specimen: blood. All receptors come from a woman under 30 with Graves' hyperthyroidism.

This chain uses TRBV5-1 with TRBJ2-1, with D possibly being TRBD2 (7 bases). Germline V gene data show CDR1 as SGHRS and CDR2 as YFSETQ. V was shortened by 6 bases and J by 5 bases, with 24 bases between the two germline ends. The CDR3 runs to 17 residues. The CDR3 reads CASNPVGLGGSHNEQFF. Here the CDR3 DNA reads TGCGCCAGCAACCCCGTAGGACTAGGGGGGAGTCACAATGAGCAGTTCTTC.

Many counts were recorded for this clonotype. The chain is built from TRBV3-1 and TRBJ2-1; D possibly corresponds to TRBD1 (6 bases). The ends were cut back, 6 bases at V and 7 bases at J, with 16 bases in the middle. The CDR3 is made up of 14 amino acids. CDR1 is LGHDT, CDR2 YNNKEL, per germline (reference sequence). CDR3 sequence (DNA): TGTGCCAGCAGTTACAGGGTGGGTTGGAATGAGCAGTTCTTC. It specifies CASSYRVGWNEQFF.

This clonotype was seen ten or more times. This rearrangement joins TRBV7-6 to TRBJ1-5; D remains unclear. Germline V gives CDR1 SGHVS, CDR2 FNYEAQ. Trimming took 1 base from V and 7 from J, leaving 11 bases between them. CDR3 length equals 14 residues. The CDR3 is CASSLGPGQQPQHF. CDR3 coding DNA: TGTGCCAGCAGCTTAGGACCAGGTCAACAGCCCCAGCATTTT.

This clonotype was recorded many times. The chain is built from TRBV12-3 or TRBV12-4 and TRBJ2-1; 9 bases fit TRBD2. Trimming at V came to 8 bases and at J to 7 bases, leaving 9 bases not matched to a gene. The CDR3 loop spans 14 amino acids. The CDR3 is CASGRSGGYNEQFF. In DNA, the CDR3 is TGTGCCAGCGGCAGGAGCGGGGGGTATAATGAGCAGTTCTTC.

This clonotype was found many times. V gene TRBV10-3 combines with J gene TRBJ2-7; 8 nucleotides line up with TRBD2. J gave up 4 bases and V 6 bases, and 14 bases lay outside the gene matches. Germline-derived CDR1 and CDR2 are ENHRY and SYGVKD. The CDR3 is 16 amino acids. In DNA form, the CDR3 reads TGTGCCATCAGGAGAGACGAGGTAGCGGGATTGTACGAGCAGTACTTC. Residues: CAIRRDEVAGLYEQYF.

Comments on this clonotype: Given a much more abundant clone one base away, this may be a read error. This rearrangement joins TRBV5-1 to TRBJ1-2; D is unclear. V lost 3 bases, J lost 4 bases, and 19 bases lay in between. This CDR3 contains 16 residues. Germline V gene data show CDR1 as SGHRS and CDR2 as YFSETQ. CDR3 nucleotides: TGCGCCAGCAGCTCGAACCCCCCCGGAGGCAGCTATGGCTACACCTTC. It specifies CASSSNPPGGSYGYTF.

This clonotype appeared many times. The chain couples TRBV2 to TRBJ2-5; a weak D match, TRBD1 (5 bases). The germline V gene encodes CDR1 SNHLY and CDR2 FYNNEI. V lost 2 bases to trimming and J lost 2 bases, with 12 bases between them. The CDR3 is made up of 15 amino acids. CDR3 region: CASSERGTTQETQYF. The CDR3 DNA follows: TGTGCCAGCAGTGAAAGGGGAACGACGCAAGAGACCCAGTACTTC.

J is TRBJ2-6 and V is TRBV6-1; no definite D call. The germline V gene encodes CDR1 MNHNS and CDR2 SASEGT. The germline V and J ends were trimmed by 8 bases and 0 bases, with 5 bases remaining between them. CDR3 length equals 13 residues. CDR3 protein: CASQSSGANVLTF. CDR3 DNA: TGTGCCAGCCAGTCCTCTGGGGCCAACGTCCTGACTTTC.

CDR3 nucleotides: TGTGCCAGCAGGGGACAGGGGGTTCCCTATAGCAATCAGCCCCAGCATTTT. Amino acids: CASRGQGVPYSNQPQHF. This chain uses TRBV6-1 with TRBJ1-5; 11 bases are a match to TRBD1. Unmatched junction bases numbered 7, after V lost 6 bases and J lost 0 bases. The CDR3 is made up of 17 amino acids. Germline V gene lookup returns CDR1 MNHNS and CDR2 SASEGT.

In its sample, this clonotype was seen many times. CDR3 protein: CASSRGQFYEQYF. The CDR3 bases are TGTGCCAGCAGCCGTGGACAGTTCTACGAGCAGTACTTC. The chain employs TRBV28 and TRBJ2-7; weak D call: TRBD1 (6 bases). Deletions cut 6 bases from V and 3 bases from J, with 12 bases between. CDR1 and CDR2 from the germline V gene are MDHEN and SYDVKM. CDR3 size: 13 residues.

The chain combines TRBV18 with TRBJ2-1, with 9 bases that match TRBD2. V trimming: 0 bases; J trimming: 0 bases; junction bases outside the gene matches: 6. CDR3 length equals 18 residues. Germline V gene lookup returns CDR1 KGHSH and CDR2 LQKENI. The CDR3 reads CASSPPTSGRSSYNEQFF. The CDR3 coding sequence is TGTGCCAGCTCACCACCGACTAGCGGCCGAAGCTCCTACAATGAGCAGTTCTTC.

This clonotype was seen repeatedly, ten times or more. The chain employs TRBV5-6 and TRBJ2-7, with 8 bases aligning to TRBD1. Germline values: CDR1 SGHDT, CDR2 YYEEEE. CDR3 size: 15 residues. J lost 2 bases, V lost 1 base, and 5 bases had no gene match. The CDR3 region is CASSLPGTGTYEQYF. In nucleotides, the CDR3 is TGTGCCAGCAGCTTGCCGGGGACAGGCACCTACGAGCAGTACTTC.

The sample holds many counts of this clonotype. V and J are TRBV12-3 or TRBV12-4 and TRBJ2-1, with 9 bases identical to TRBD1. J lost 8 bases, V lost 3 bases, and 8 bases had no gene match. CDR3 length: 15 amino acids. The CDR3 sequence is CASSFGDRDNDEQFF. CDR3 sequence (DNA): TGTGCCAGCAGTTTCGGGGACAGGGATAACGATGAGCAGTTCTTC.

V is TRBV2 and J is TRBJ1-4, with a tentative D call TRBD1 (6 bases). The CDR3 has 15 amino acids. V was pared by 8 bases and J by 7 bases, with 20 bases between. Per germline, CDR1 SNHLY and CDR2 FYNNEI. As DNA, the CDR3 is TGTGCCAGCTCCGAAGATGGGGGCAGATCTGAAAAACTGTTTTTT. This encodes CASSEDGGRSEKLFF. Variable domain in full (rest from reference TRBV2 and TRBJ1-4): EPEVTQTPSHQVTQMGQEVILRCVPISNHLYFYWYRQILGQKVEFLVSFYNNEISEKSEIFDDQFSVERPDGSNFTLKIRSTKLEDSAMYFCASSEDGGRSEKLFFGSGTQLSVL.

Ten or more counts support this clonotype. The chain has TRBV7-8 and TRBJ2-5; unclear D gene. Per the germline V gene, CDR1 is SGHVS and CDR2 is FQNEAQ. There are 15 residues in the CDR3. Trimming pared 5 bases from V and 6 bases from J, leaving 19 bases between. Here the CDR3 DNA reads TGTGCCAGCAGCCCCGCCGTAACGGGCTTTCAGACCCAGTACTTC. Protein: CASSPAVTGFQTQYF.

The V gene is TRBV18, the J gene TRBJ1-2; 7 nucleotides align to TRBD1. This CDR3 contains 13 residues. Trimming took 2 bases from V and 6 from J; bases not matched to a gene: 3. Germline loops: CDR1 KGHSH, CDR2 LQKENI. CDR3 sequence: CASSPTGTDGYTF. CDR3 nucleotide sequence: TGTGCCAGCTCACCAACGGGGACAGATGGCTACACCTTC. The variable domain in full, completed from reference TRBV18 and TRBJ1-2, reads NAGVMQNPRHLVRRRGQEARLRCSPMKGHSHVYWYRQLPEEGLKFMVYLQKENIIDESGMPKERFSAEFPKEGPSILRIQQVVRGDSAAYFCASSPTGTDGYTFGSGTRLTVV.

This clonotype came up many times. Written as DNA, the CDR3 is TGTGCCAGCAGCTTAGGGTCAGCCCTGGACGCCTACGAGCAGTACTTC. Protein sequence: CASSLGSALDAYEQYF. The chain joins TRBV7-2 to TRBJ2-7; D is ambiguous. There are 16 residues in the CDR3. Germline CDR1 SGHTA, CDR2 FQGNSA. V gave up 1 base and J gave up 2 bases, with 15 bases separating them. Full variable domain (missing parts from reference TRBV7-2 and TRBJ2-7): GAGVSQSPSNKVTEKGKDVELRCDPISGHTALYWYRQSLGQGLEFLIYFQGNSAPDKSGLPSDRFSAERTGGSVSTLTIQRTQQEDSAVYLCASSLGSALDAYEQYFGPGTRLTVT.

The CDR3 reads CASSVQGSGYGYTF. As DNA, the CDR3 is TGTGCCAGTAGTGTTCAGGGATCGGGCTATGGCTACACCTTC. This chain uses TRBV19 with TRBJ1-2; TRBD1 might be the D (5 bases). Germline V gene data show CDR1 as LNHDA and CDR2 as SQIVND (reference sequence). The CDR3 has 14 amino acids. Trimming pared 5 bases from V and 4 bases from J, leaving 14 bases between.

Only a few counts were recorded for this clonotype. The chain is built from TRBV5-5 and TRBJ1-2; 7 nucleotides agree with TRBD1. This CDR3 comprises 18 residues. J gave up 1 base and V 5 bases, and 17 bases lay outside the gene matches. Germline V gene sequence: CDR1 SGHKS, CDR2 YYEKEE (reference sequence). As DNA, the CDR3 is TGTGCCAGCAGTCCATTTACACAGGGGTATAGGTTTAACTATGGCTACACCTTC. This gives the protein CASSPFTQGYRFNYGYTF.

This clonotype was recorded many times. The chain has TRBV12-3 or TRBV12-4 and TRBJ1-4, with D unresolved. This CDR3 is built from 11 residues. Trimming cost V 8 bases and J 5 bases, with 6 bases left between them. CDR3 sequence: CASGENEKLFF. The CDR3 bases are TGTGCCAGCGGGGAGAATGAAAAACTGTTTTTT.

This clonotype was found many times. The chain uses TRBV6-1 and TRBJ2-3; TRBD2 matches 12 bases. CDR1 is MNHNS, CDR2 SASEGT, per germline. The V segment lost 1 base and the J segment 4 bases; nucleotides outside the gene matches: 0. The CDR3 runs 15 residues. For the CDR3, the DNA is TGTGCCAGCAGTGAAGGACTAGCGGGAGCAGATACGCAGTATTTT. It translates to CASSEGLAGADTQYF.

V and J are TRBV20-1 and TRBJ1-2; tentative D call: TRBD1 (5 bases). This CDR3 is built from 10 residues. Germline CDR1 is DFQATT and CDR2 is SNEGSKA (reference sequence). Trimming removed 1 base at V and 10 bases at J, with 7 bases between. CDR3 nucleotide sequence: TGCAGTGCTAGAGCCGGGACCTACACCTTC. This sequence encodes CSARAGTYTF.

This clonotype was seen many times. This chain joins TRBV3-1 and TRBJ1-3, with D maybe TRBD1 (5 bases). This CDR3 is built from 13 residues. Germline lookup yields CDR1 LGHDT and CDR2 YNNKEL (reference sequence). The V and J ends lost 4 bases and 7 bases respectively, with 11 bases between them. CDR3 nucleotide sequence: TGTGCCAGCAGCCTGGACAAGGGGAACACCATATATTTT. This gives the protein CASSLDKGNTIYF.

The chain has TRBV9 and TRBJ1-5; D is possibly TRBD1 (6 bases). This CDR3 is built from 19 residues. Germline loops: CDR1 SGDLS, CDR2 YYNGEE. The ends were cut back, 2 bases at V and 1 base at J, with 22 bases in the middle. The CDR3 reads CASSVGGGRGTRSNQPQHF. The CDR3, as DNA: TGTGCCAGCAGCGTGGGGGGGGGGCGCGGGACACGGAGCAATCAGCCCCAGCATTTT.

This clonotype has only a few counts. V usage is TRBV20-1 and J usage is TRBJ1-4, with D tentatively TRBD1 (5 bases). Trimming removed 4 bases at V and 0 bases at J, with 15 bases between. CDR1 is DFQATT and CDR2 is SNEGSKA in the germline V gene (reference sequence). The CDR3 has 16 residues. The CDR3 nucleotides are TGCAGTGCTACCAACCGGGACGATGCAACTAATGAAAAACTGTTTTTT. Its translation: CSATNRDDATNEKLFF.

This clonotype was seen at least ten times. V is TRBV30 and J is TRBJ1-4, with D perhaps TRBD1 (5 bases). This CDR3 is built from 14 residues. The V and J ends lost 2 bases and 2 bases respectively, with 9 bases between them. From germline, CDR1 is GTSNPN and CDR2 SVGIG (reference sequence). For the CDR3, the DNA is TGTGCCTGGAGTCAGGGCACGACTAATGAAAAACTGTTTTTT. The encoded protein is CAWSQGTTNEKLFF.

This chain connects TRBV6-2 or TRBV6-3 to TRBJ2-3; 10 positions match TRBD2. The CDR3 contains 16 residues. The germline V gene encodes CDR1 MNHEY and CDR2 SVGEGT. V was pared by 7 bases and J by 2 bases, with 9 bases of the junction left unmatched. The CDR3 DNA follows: TGTGCCAGCACATCTCAACTAGCGGGACACACAGATACGCAGTATTTT. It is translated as CASTSQLAGHTDTQYF.

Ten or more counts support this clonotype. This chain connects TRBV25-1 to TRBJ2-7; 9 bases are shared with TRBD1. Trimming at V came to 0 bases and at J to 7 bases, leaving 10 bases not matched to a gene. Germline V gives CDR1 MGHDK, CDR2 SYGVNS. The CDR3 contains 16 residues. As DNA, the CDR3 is TGTGCCAGCAGTGAATATGGAGACAGGGGGTCGGTTGAGCAGTACTTC. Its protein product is CASSEYGDRGSVEQYF.

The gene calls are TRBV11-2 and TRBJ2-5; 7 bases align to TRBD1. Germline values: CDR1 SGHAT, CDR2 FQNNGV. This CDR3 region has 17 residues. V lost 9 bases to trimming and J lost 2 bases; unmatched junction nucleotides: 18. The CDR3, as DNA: TGTGCCAGTAGTATAGATGGCCCTAGGGGGCCTCAAGAGACCCAGTACTTC. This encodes CASSIDGPRGPQETQYF.